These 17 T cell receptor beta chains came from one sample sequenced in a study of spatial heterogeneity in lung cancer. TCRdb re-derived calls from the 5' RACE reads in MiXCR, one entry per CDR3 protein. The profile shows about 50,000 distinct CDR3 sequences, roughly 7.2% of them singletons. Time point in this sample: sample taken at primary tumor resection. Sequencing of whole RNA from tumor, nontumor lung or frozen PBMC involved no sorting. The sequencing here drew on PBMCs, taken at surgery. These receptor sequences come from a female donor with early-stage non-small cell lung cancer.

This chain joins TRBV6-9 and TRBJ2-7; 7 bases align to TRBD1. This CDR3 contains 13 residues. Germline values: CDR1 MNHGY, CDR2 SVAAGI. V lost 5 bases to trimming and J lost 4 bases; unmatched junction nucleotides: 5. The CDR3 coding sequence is TGTGCCAGCAGTCGGGACAGCATATACGAGCAGTACTTC. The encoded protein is CASSRDSIYEQYF.

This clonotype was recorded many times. This CDR3 reads CASSLGRNTDTQYF. CDR3 bases: TGTGCCAGCAGCTTGGGCAGGAACACAGATACGCAGTATTTT. The rearrangement joins TRBV7-3 to TRBJ2-3; D is unresolved. Trimming removed 3 bases at V and 2 bases at J, with 9 bases between. The germline V gene encodes CDR1 SGHTA and CDR2 FQGTGA. CDR3 length equals 14 residues.

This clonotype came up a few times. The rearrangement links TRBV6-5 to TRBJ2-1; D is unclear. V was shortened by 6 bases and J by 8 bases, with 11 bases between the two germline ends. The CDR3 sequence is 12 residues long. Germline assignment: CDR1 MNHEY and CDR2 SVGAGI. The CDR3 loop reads CASRPGPDEQFF. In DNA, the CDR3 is TGTGCCAGCAGGCCCGGTCCGGATGAGCAGTTCTTC.

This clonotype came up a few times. The CDR3 nucleotides are TGTGCCAGCAGGTCTCAGCCCAATGAAAAACTGTTTTTT. The encoded protein is CASRSQPNEKLFF. The chain employs TRBV6-2 or TRBV6-3 and TRBJ1-4; D not certain. The CDR3 spans 13 residues. V shed 6 bases and J shed 5 bases, with 10 bases lying between them. Looked up from germline, CDR1 is MNHEY and CDR2 is SVGEGT.

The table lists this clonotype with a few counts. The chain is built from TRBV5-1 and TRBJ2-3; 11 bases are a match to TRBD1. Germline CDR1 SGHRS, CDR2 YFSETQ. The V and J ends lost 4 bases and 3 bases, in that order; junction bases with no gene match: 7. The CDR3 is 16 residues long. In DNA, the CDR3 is TGCGCCAGCAGCCTAGCGGGACAGGGGGTAACAGATACGCAGTATTTT. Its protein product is CASSLAGQGVTDTQYF.

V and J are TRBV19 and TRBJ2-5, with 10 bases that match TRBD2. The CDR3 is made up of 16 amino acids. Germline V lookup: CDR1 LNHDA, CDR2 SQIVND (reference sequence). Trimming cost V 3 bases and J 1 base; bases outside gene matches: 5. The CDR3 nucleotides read TGTGCCAGTAGTATCGGGGCTAGCGGGGGCCAAGAGACCCAGTACTTC. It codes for CASSIGASGGQETQYF. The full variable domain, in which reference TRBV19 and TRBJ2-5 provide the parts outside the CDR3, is DGGITQSPKYLFRKEGQNVTLSCEQNLNHDAMYWYRQDPGQGLRLIYYSQIVNDFQKGDIAEGYSVSREKKESFPLTVTSAQKNPTAFYLCASSIGASGGQETQYFGPGTRLLVL.

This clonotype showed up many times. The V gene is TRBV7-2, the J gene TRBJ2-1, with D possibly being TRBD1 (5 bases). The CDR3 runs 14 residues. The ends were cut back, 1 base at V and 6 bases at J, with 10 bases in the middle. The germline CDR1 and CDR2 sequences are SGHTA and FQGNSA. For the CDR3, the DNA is TGTGCCAGCAGCTTAGGGGGCAAACGCAATGAGCAGTTCTTC. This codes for CASSLGGKRNEQFF.

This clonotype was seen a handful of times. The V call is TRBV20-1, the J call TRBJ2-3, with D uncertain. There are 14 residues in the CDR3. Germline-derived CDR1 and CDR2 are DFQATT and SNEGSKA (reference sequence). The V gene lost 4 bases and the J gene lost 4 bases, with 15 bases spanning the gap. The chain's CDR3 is CSANGLPSSDTQYF. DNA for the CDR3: TGCAGTGCTAATGGCCTTCCCTCGTCAGATACGCAGTATTTT.

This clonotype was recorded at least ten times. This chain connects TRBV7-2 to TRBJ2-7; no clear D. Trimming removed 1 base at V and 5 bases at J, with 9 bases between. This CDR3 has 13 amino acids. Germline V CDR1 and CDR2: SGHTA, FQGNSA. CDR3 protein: CASSLGFGDEQYF. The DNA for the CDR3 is TGTGCCAGCAGCTTAGGTTTTGGCGACGAGCAGTACTTC.

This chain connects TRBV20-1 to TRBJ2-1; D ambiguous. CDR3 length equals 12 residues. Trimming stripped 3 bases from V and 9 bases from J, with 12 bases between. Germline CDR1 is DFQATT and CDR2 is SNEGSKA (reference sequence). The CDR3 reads CSASYSGFEQFF. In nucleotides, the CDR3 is TGCAGTGCTAGTTACTCTGGGTTTGAGCAGTTCTTC.

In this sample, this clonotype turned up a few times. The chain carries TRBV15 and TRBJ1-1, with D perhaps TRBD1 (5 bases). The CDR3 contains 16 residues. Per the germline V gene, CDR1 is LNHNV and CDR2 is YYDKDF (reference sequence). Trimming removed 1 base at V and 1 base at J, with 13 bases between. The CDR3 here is CATSRGWAGPNTEAFF. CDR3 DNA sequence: TGTGCCACCAGCAGAGGATGGGCAGGGCCGAACACTGAAGCTTTCTTT.

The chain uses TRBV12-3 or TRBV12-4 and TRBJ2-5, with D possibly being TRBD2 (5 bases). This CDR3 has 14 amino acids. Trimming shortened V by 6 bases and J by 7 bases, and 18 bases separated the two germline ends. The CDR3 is CASSAGLIVGTQYF. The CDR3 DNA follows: TGTGCCAGCAGCGCCGGACTGATCGTCGGGACCCAGTACTTC.

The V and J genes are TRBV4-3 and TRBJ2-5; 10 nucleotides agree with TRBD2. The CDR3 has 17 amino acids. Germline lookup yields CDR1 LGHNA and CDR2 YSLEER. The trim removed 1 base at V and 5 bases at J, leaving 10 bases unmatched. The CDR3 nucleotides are TGCGCCAGCAGCCAAGCGAGCGGGGGGGCTCTCTTGGAGACCCAGTACTTC. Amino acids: CASSQASGGALLETQYF.

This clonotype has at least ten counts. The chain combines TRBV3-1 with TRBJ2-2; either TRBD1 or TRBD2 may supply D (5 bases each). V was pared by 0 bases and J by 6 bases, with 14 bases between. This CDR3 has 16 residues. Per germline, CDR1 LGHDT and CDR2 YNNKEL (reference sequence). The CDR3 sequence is CASSQETYTGPGELFF. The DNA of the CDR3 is TGTGCCAGCAGCCAAGAAACGTACACGGGACCCGGGGAGCTGTTTTTT.

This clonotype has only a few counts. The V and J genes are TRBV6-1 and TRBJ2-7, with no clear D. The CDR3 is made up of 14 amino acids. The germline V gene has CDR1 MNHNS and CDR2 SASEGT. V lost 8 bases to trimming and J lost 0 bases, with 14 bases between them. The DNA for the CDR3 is TGTGCCAGCCTTCGGACGGAGAGCTCCTACGAGCAGTACTTC. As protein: CASLRTESSYEQYF.

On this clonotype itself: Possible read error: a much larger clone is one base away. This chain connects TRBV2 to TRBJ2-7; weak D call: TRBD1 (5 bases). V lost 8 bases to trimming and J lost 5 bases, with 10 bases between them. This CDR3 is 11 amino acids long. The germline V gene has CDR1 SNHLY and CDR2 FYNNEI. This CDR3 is CASRQRHEQYF. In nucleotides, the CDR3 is TGTGCCAGCCGACAGAGGCACGAGCAGTACTTC.

CDR3 protein: CASSLRDGAYEQYF. For the CDR3, the DNA is TGCGCCAGCAGCCTCCGGGACGGAGCCTACGAGCAGTACTTC. The V call is TRBV5-1, the J call TRBJ2-7; D is tentatively TRBD1 or TRBD2 (5 bases each). V dropped 4 bases and J dropped 2 bases, with 13 bases sitting between them. The CDR3 sequence is 14 residues long. The germline V gene encodes CDR1 SGHRS and CDR2 YFSETQ. The variable domain in full, with the rest retrieved from reference TRBV5-1 and TRBJ2-7, is KAGVTQTPRYLIKTRGQQVTLSCSPISGHRSVSWYQQTPGQGLQFLFEYFSETQRNKGNFPGRFSGRQFSNSRSEMNVSTLELGDSALYLCASSLRDGAYEQYFGPGTRLTVT.